The next 17 T cell receptor beta chains were all read from a single sample in a study of post-analysis software for immune sequencing data. Unique-molecular-identifier-tagged TCR beta cDNA libraries were used. TCRdb recomputed calls from the PCR reads with MiXCR, one row per CDR3 protein. This table holds about 160,000 distinct CDR3 sequences, under 40% found once. Here the sequenced sample was blood, taken after autologous hematopoietic stem cell transplantation. The receptor source for this set is a girl between 10 and 17 years old with multiple sclerosis.

This clonotype was recorded a few times. The CDR3 DNA sequence: TGTGCCAGCAGTTTCAGCCACTCTGGGGCCAACGTCCTGACTTTC. Protein: CASSFSHSGANVLTF. This rearrangement joins TRBV2 to TRBJ2-6, with unresolved D. The germline gives CDR1 SNHLY, CDR2 FYNNEI. This CDR3 region has 15 residues. V was cut by 5 bases and J by 0 bases, with 8 bases left in between.

This clonotype was observed many times. The rearrangement joins TRBV20-1 to TRBJ2-1; TRBD2 aligns across 8 bases. The CDR3 covers 15 residues. In germline, CDR1 is DFQATT, CDR2 SNEGSKA (reference sequence). V lost 1 base to trimming and J lost 6 bases; unmatched junction nucleotides: 8. The CDR3 sequence is CSARALGGRTNEQFF. The CDR3, as DNA: TGCAGTGCTAGAGCCCTTGGCGGGAGGACCAATGAGCAGTTCTTC.

This clonotype came up a few times. The chain recombines TRBV6-6 with TRBJ1-1; TRBD1 is a possible D gene (6 bases). The CDR3 covers 16 residues. Trimming removed 4 bases from V and 4 bases from J, with 19 bases in between. The germline V gene encodes CDR1 MNHNY and CDR2 SVGAGI (reference sequence). As DNA, the CDR3 is TGTGCCAGCAGTTCCAGGGGTGGGGGTAGCGGCACTGAAGCTTTCTTT. It is translated as CASSSRGGGSGTEAFF.

This clonotype was seen a few times. V gene TRBV7-2 combines with J gene TRBJ1-4; D uncertain. The CDR3 consists of 13 residues. V was shortened by 5 bases and J by 0 bases, with 4 bases between the two germline ends. Germline assignment: CDR1 SGHTA and CDR2 FQGNSA. The DNA for the CDR3 is TGTGCCAGCAGCAATCCAACTAATGAAAAACTGTTTTTT. Amino acid sequence: CASSNPTNEKLFF.

This clonotype was seen a handful of times. The rearrangement joins TRBV4-3 to TRBJ2-7; D may be TRBD1 (6 bases). Germline CDR1 is LGHNA and CDR2 is YSLEER. V was pared by 0 bases and J by 3 bases, with 15 bases between. This CDR3 is 16 amino acids long. CDR3 coding DNA: TGCGCCAGCAGCCAAGATTGGGCAGGGGAGATCTACGAGCAGTACTTC. The encoded protein is CASSQDWAGEIYEQYF.

The rearrangement uses TRBV7-9 and TRBJ1-2; unclear D gene. V lost 5 bases and J 8 bases, leaving 12 bases between the germline ends. This CDR3 has 12 residues. Germline CDR1 reads SEHNR; CDR2 reads FQNEAQ (reference sequence). CDR3 region: CASSPKVGGYTF. CDR3 sequence (DNA): TGTGCCAGCAGCCCTAAAGTTGGGGGCTACACCTTC.

The genes are TRBV4-1 and TRBJ2-3; tentatively, D is TRBD2 (5 bases). Germline V lookup: CDR1 MGHRA, CDR2 YSYEKL. Trimming pared 0 bases from V and 2 bases from J, leaving 12 bases between. The CDR3 covers 16 residues. This CDR3 reads CASSQEERQTTDTQYF. As DNA, the CDR3 is TGCGCCAGCAGCCAAGAAGAGCGGCAAACCACAGATACGCAGTATTTT.

V is TRBV3-1 and J is TRBJ2-1, with 9 bases aligning to TRBD1. The J call may be wrong; the DNA end is better matched by TRBJ2-7. The CDR3 length is 18 residues. Germline-derived CDR1 and CDR2 are LGHDT and YNNKEL (reference sequence). In nucleotides, the CDR3 is TGTGCCAGCAGCCAAGAAATACCATCCGGGACAGGGTACAATGAGCAGTACTTC. Its protein product is CASSQEIPSGTGYNEQYF.

This chain connects TRBV20-1 to TRBJ1-1; tentative D call: TRBD1 (5 bases). CDR3 size: 13 residues. Germline V CDR1 and CDR2: DFQATT, SNEGSKA (reference sequence). The V end lost 6 bases, the J end lost 1 base, and 12 bases lay between the germline ends. In DNA form, the CDR3 reads TGCAGTGCCGAGGGGCGGACGAACACTGAAGCTTTCTTT. It is translated as CSAEGRTNTEAFF.

This rearrangement joins TRBV6-2 or TRBV6-3 to TRBJ2-3; possibly TRBD2 for D (6 bases). Germline loops: CDR1 MNHEY, CDR2 SVGEGT. V lost 9 bases to trimming and J lost 1 base, with 14 bases between them. The CDR3 contains 14 residues. Here the CDR3 DNA reads TGTGCCAGTAGTGGAGCGGGCCGCACAGATACGCAGTATTTT. Protein sequence: CASSGAGRTDTQYF.

The genes are TRBV5-6 and TRBJ1-5; D gene uncertain. The CDR3 has 13 amino acids. Trimming took 0 bases from V and 15 from J, leaving 16 bases between them. Per germline, CDR1 SGHDT and CDR2 YYEEEE. CDR3 residues: CASSLERGTPPHF. CDR3 in DNA: TGTGCCAGCAGCTTGGAGCGGGGTACCCCGCCGCATTTT.

The CDR3 region has the DNA TGCGCCAGCAGCCTGGGACAGAATTACGAGCAGTACTTC. It encodes CASSLGQNYEQYF. This rearrangement joins TRBV4-1 to TRBJ2-7, with 7 bases aligning to TRBD1. The V segment lost 4 bases and the J segment 4 bases; nucleotides outside the gene matches: 4. Germline V gene lookup returns CDR1 MGHRA and CDR2 YSYEKL. The CDR3 sequence is 13 residues long.

This clonotype has only a few counts. The chain carries TRBV11-2 and TRBJ2-1, with D perhaps matching TRBD2 (6 bases). The V and J ends lost 2 bases and 4 bases respectively, with 12 bases between them. Germline loops: CDR1 SGHAT, CDR2 FQNNGV. The CDR3 loop spans 15 amino acids. The CDR3, as DNA: TGTGCCAGCAGCTTAAGGCGGGATGGTTACAATGAGCAGTTCTTC. Amino acid sequence: CASSLRRDGYNEQFF.

A word on this clonotype: Just one base apart from a much larger clone, this may be a read error. V and J are TRBV7-8 and TRBJ2-7, with 7 bases identical to TRBD1. The germline V gene encodes CDR1 SGHVS and CDR2 FQNEAQ. The CDR3 contains 16 residues. With 6 bases clipped from V and 6 bases from J, the junction kept 17 bases outside the gene matches. CDR3 region: CASSSFPPGQLCEQYF. The CDR3 nucleotides are TGTGCCAGCAGTTCTTTTCCTCCGGGACAGCTTTGCGAGCAGTACTTC.

This clonotype turned up a few times. The chain links TRBV4-1 to TRBJ2-1; 11 positions agree with TRBD2. CDR3 size: 17 residues. CDR1 MGHRA and CDR2 YSYEKL come from the germline V gene. The ends lost 0 bases at V and 6 bases at J; junction bases unmatched: 7. Here the CDR3 reads CASSQDPRLAGPNEQFF. CDR3 DNA sequence: TGCGCCAGCAGCCAAGATCCGCGACTAGCGGGGCCCAATGAGCAGTTCTTC.

In this sample, this clonotype turned up a few times. The chain joins TRBV20-1 to TRBJ1-2, with D perhaps TRBD1 (5 bases). With 6 bases removed from V and 7 bases from J, the gap between germline ends came to 18 bases. The germline V gene has CDR1 DFQATT and CDR2 SNEGSKA (reference sequence). The CDR3 totals 13 residues. CDR3 nucleotides: TGCAGTGCCCCGGGGCAGGGCGGATTTGGCTACACCTTC. Its protein product is CSAPGQGGFGYTF.

This chain connects TRBV10-3 to TRBJ2-7; D is ambiguous. This CDR3 has 18 amino acids. V lost 4 bases to trimming and J lost 3 bases, with 25 bases between them. The V gene's germline CDR1 is ENHRY and CDR2 SYGVKD. DNA of the CDR3: TGTGCCATCAGTGGCCCTACTCCTCCTCTCACCCCCAACTACGAGCAGTACTTC. It yields the protein CAISGPTPPLTPNYEQYF.